These 26 T cell receptor beta chains were all obtained from the same sample, sequenced in a study of STAT5B mutations in CD4+ large granular lymphocyte leukemia. Method: immunoSEQ multiplex PCR; TCRdb's copy keeps in-frame clones and lacks some. The sample lists about 34,000 clones; around 74% were seen once. Sequencing used CD4+ T cells from blood buffy coats. These receptors originate from a human donor in good health.

J is TRBJ2-1 and V is TRBV10-3, with D perhaps matching TRBD2 (5 bases). Deletions cut 2 bases from V and 9 bases from J, with 14 bases between. In germline, CDR1 is ENHRY, CDR2 SYGVKD. This CDR3 is 14 amino acids long. CDR3 region: CAISEVDYAREQFF. In DNA, the CDR3 is TGTGCCATCAGTGAGGTAGACTATGCTCGTGAGCAGTTCTTC.

The chain uses TRBV7-2 and TRBJ1-4; 7 positions match TRBD1. The germline V gene has CDR1 SGHTA and CDR2 FQGNSA. V was pared by 5 bases and J by 1 base, with 4 bases of the junction left unmatched. The CDR3 runs 15 residues. Here the CDR3 DNA reads TGTGCCAGCAGCCCGAGACAGGGAACTAATGAAAAACTGTTTTTT. This codes for CASSPRQGTNEKLFF. The whole variable domain, filled in from reference TRBV7-2 and TRBJ1-4, reads GAGVSQSPSNKVTEKGKDVELRCDPISGHTALYWYRQSLGQGLEFLIYFQGNSAPDKSGLPSDRFSAERTGGSVSTLTIQRTQQEDSAVYLCASSPRQGTNEKLFFGSGTQLSVL.

The chain recombines TRBV18 with TRBJ2-1; D unresolved. The CDR3 contains 16 residues. Per germline, CDR1 KGHSH and CDR2 LQKENI. V was trimmed by 2 bases and J by 0 bases, leaving 11 bases between them. CDR3 amino acids: CASSPAHLSSYNEQFF. CDR3 coding DNA: TGTGCCAGCTCACCAGCGCACCTAAGCTCCTACAATGAGCAGTTCTTC.

V is TRBV18 and J is TRBJ1-1; 8 bases match TRBD1. Trimming cost V 3 bases and J 3 bases; bases outside gene matches: 0. The CDR3 extends over 13 amino acids. Germline V gene data show CDR1 as KGHSH and CDR2 as LQKENI. CDR3 bases: TGTGCCAGCTCACCGACAGGGGACACTGAAGCTTTCTTT. This sequence encodes CASSPTGDTEAFF.

V usage is TRBV28 and J usage is TRBJ2-1, with D possibly TRBD1 on 6 matching bases. Trimming removed 8 bases at V and 6 bases at J, with 23 bases between. The CDR3 extends over 16 amino acids. The germline gives CDR1 MDHEN, CDR2 SYDVKM. CDR3: CASPPPGAQGSNEQFF. The CDR3 nucleotides read TGTGCCAGCCCTCCTCCCGGGGCTCAGGGGAGCAATGAGCAGTTCTTC.

The chain couples TRBV19 to TRBJ2-2, with D perhaps TRBD1 (6 bases). The germline V and J ends were trimmed by 3 bases and 3 bases, with 14 bases remaining between them. There are 16 residues in the CDR3. The germline V gene has CDR1 LNHDA and CDR2 SQIVND (reference sequence). The CDR3 loop reads CASSMGLGAYTGELFF. The CDR3 DNA is TGTGCCAGTAGTATGGGATTGGGGGCATACACCGGGGAGCTGTTTTTT.

The CDR3 sequence is CSVPAGKTYNEQFF. In DNA form, the CDR3 reads TGCAGCGTTCCAGCGGGAAAGACCTACAATGAGCAGTTCTTC. The chain combines TRBV29-1 with TRBJ2-1; 7 nucleotides agree with TRBD2. The germline CDR1 and CDR2 sequences are SQVTM and ANQGSEA. Trimming at V came to 5 bases and at J to 2 bases, leaving 6 bases not matched to a gene. CDR3 length equals 14 residues.

Details on this clone: Its ends do not fully match the called genes, so a read error is possible. The rearrangement uses TRBV5-1 and TRBJ1-1; 7 bases line up with TRBD1. CDR1 and CDR2 from the germline V gene are SGHRS and YFSETQ. The CDR3 consists of 13 residues. CDR3 sequence (DNA): TGCGCCGGCAGCTTCGGACAGGACACCGCGGCTTTCTTT. Translation gives CAGSFGQDTAAFF.

The chain is built from TRBV5-4 and TRBJ1-2; D unclear. The CDR3 totals 14 residues. Trimming pared 4 bases from V and 14 bases from J, leaving 24 bases between. The germline CDR1 and CDR2 sequences are SGHNT and YYREEE (reference sequence). The CDR3, as DNA: TGTGCCAGCAGCCAACCTAGGGCGCCGGGATTGGGAACCTTC. Translated: CASSQPRAPGLGTF.

The rearrangement uses TRBV7-9 and TRBJ2-3; no clear D gene. Germline values: CDR1 SEHNR, CDR2 FQNEAQ (reference sequence). This CDR3 has 15 amino acids. Between the trimmed V and J ends, which lost 3 bases and 2 bases, there was a span of 12 bases. CDR3 in amino acids: CASSFLSQNTDTQYF. For the CDR3, the DNA is TGTGCCAGCAGCTTCCTATCACAAAACACAGATACGCAGTATTTT.

The genes are TRBV7-9 and TRBJ2-1; TRBD1 agrees at 8 bases. The germline V gene has CDR1 SEHNR and CDR2 FQNEAQ (reference sequence). The junction had 13 bases not matched to a gene; V was cut back by 7 bases and J by 5 bases. The CDR3 loop spans 16 amino acids. The CDR3, as DNA: TGTGCCAGCATCAAGCGAGGGACAGGTAACAACAATGAGCAGTTCTTC. Translation gives CASIKRGTGNNNEQFF.

The chain employs TRBV5-6 and TRBJ2-5; TRBD1 agrees at 7 bases. The CDR3 runs 16 residues. Germline V gene lookup returns CDR1 SGHDT and CDR2 YYEEEE. V lost 1 base and J lost 2; bases outside the gene matches: 8. The CDR3 spells CASSLIGDSSQETQYF. The CDR3 DNA is TGTGCCAGCAGCTTGATCGGGGACAGTTCTCAAGAGACCCAGTACTTC.

The chain has TRBV7-2 and TRBJ2-3; D possibly matches TRBD1 or TRBD2 (5 bases each). V lost 8 bases and J lost 4, with 13 bases in between. The CDR3 has 13 amino acids. Germline-derived CDR1 and CDR2 are SGHTA and FQGNSA. This chain's CDR3 is CASGVKGPDTQYF. CDR3 sequence (DNA): TGTGCCAGCGGCGTGAAGGGACCAGATACGCAGTATTTT.

This clone has just a few counts. The rearrangement joins TRBV6-1 to TRBJ1-1; a possible D gene is TRBD1 (5 bases). Looked up from germline, CDR1 is MNHNS and CDR2 is SASEGT. This CDR3 contains 13 residues. V lost 6 bases and J lost 8, with 16 bases in between. Written as DNA, the CDR3 is TGTGCCAGCAGCGATCTTCAGGGTACCGAAGCTTTCTTT. Residues: CASSDLQGTEAFF.

The rearrangement uses TRBV7-2 and TRBJ1-3; D unresolved. The CDR3 loop spans 15 amino acids. Per the germline V gene, CDR1 is SGHTA and CDR2 is FQGNSA. Trimming cost V 2 bases and J 0 bases, with 8 bases left between them. The CDR3 bases are TGTGCCAGCAGCTTATTCAGTACCTCTGGAAACACCATATATTTT. Protein: CASSLFSTSGNTIYF.

The chain is built from TRBV27 and TRBJ2-6, with D maybe TRBD2 (5 bases). Trimming took off 6 bases at V and 2 bases at J, with 11 bases between the two ends. There are 15 residues in the CDR3. Germline CDR1 is MNHEY and CDR2 is SMNVEV (reference sequence). CDR3 DNA: TGTGCCAGCAGGGAAGAGGGAGCTGGGGCCAACGTCCTGACTTTC. As protein: CASREEGAGANVLTF.

The CDR3: CASSTGQGAYTDTQYF. CDR3 sequence (DNA): TGCGCCAGCAGCACCGGACAGGGAGCCTACACAGATACGCAGTATTTT. The V call is TRBV5-1, the J call TRBJ2-3; 8 bases match TRBD1. Trimming at V came to 4 bases and at J to 2 bases, leaving 9 bases not matched to a gene. Germline lookup yields CDR1 SGHRS and CDR2 YFSETQ. The CDR3 loop spans 16 amino acids.

This sequence joins TRBV5-5 and TRBJ2-2; possible D gene TRBD1, 6 bases. The CDR3 contains 15 residues. Trimming shortened V by 5 bases and J by 0 bases, and 11 bases separated the two germline ends. Germline values: CDR1 SGHKS, CDR2 YYEKEE (reference sequence). The CDR3 loop is CASRRDTTNTGELFF. CDR3 in DNA: TGTGCCAGCAGACGGGACACGACGAACACCGGGGAGCTGTTTTTT.

This rearrangement joins TRBV30 to TRBJ2-7; D is undetermined. The V gene lost 0 bases and the J gene lost 3 bases, with 3 bases spanning the gap. The CDR3 consists of 11 residues. CDR1 and CDR2 from the germline V gene are GTSNPN and SVGIG (reference sequence). Here the CDR3 reads CAWSVDYEQYF. The CDR3 DNA sequence: TGTGCCTGGAGTGTGGACTACGAGCAGTACTTC.

This clone appeared a few times. The genes are TRBV14 and TRBJ2-7; TRBD2 matches 7 bases. V was clipped by 1 base and J by 7 bases; unmatched bases: 4. Germline V gene sequence: CDR1 SGHDN, CDR2 FVKESK. The CDR3 runs to 13 residues. CDR3: CASSQGLAGEQYF. CDR3 DNA sequence: TGTGCCAGCAGCCAAGGACTAGCTGGGGAGCAGTACTTC.

The genes are TRBV2 and TRBJ2-3; a weak D match, TRBD1 (6 bases). Germline assignment: CDR1 SNHLY and CDR2 FYNNEI. V lost 3 bases, J lost 3 bases, and 13 bases lay in between. The CDR3 is 15 residues long. CDR3 DNA: TGTGCCAGCAGTGACTCGGGCAGGGGAACAGATACGCAGTATTTT. It specifies CASSDSGRGTDTQYF.

This clone was detected only a few times. The V gene is TRBV6-6, the J gene TRBJ1-1; D might be TRBD1 (6 bases). The CDR3 is 14 residues long. Trimming took 2 bases from V and 6 from J, leaving 13 bases between them. Germline V gene data show CDR1 as MNHNY and CDR2 as SVGAGI (reference sequence). CDR3 sequence (DNA): TGTGCCAGCAGTTACGGACAGAACCTGGCTGAAGCTTTCTTT. It is translated as CASSYGQNLAEAFF.

The chain couples TRBV7-6 to TRBJ2-3; D tentatively fits TRBD1 or TRBD2 (5 bases each). The CDR3 runs 13 residues. Trimming took 8 bases from V and 4 from J, leaving 13 bases between them. CDR1 SGHVS and CDR2 FNYEAQ come from the germline V gene. CDR3 sequence: CASQGPAADTQYF. The CDR3 DNA is TGTGCCAGCCAGGGACCTGCCGCAGATACGCAGTATTTT.

This clone has only one observation. The chain has TRBV29-1 and TRBJ1-2; 12 nucleotides agree with TRBD1. Trimming cost V 5 bases and J 5 bases; bases outside gene matches: 9. CDR1 SQVTM and CDR2 ANQGSEA come from the germline V gene. The CDR3 is 15 residues long. The CDR3 nucleotides are TGCAGCGTTCTGGGACAGGGGGCAGGACCTTATGGCTACACCTTC. Protein product: CSVLGQGAGPYGYTF. Complete variable domain (other parts from reference TRBV29-1 and TRBJ1-2): SAVISQKPSRDICQRGTSLTIQCQVDSQVTMMFWYRQQPGQSLTLIATANQGSEATYESGFVIDKFPISRPNLTFSTLTVSNMSPEDSSIYLCSVLGQGAGPYGYTFGSGTRLTVV.

This clone was detected only a few times. J is TRBJ2-5 and V is TRBV5-1, with D unclear. Germline values: CDR1 SGHRS, CDR2 YFSETQ. With 4 bases removed from V and 2 bases from J, the gap between germline ends came to 12 bases. There are 14 residues in the CDR3. DNA of the CDR3: TGCGCCAGCAGCCTCCTGGACCAACAAGAGACCCAGTACTTC. Protein sequence: CASSLLDQQETQYF.

The chain recombines TRBV7-2 with TRBJ2-3; 10 positions agree with TRBD2. The CDR3 runs to 15 residues. Looked up from germline, CDR1 is SGHTA and CDR2 is FQGNSA. J gave up 2 bases and V 2 bases, and 1 base lay outside the gene matches. This CDR3 reads CASSLTSGNTDTQYF. CDR3 bases: TGTGCCAGCAGCTTAACTAGCGGGAACACAGATACGCAGTATTTT.